Shown below are 26 T cell receptor beta chains from a single sample sequenced in a study of T cell repertoires in cytomegalovirus infection. A single record per CDR3 protein comes from TCRdb applying MiXCR to the reads. The table includes some 170,000 distinct CDR3 sequences, about 17% detected once. The specimen was CD8+ T cells from PBMCs. The receptors were sampled from a human donor in good health (CMV status not recorded). Some clones in this sample may be carry-over from other donors' samples.

A few counts support this clonotype. J is TRBJ1-5 and V is TRBV7-8, with 8 bases matching TRBD1. Looked up from germline, CDR1 is SGHVS and CDR2 is FQNEAQ. This CDR3 region has 15 residues. With V trimmed by 5 bases and J by 2 bases, 5 bases remained unmatched. The CDR3 region is CASSHDRGGNQPQHF. In nucleotides, the CDR3 is TGTGCCAGCAGCCATGACAGGGGTGGCAATCAGCCCCAGCATTTT.

This clonotype was detected a few times. The chain couples TRBV20-1 to TRBJ1-2; unclear D gene. Germline V gene sequence: CDR1 DFQATT, CDR2 SNEGSKA (reference sequence). The CDR3 contains 15 residues. V shed 1 base and J shed 6 bases, with 18 bases lying between them. The CDR3 loop is CSARAGVGGNHGYTF. For the CDR3, the DNA is TGCAGTGCTAGAGCAGGAGTTGGAGGGAACCATGGCTACACCTTC.

The chain links TRBV7-6 to TRBJ2-2; TRBD1 aligns across 10 bases. CDR1 SGHVS and CDR2 FNYEAQ come from the germline V gene. The CDR3 loop spans 18 amino acids. V dropped 3 bases and J dropped 5; count of bases not matched to a gene: 12. CDR3 nucleotide sequence: TGTGCCAGCAGCTTGACAGGGGGCACACCCCAAAGGACCGGGGAGCTGTTTTTT. It is translated as CASSLTGGTPQRTGELFF.

This clonotype was found a few times. The chain employs TRBV7-9 and TRBJ2-7; D not resolved. The CDR3 runs to 14 residues. Germline values: CDR1 SEHNR, CDR2 FQNEAQ (reference sequence). Trimming cost V 11 bases and J 0 bases, with 17 bases left between them. CDR3 region: CAGSSYRSSYEQYF. The CDR3 DNA follows: TGTGCCGGATCGTCTTACAGAAGCTCCTACGAGCAGTACTTC.

The gene calls are TRBV12-3 or TRBV12-4 and TRBJ2-5; 9 bases are a match to TRBD1. The CDR3 covers 16 residues. Trimming took 4 bases from V and 5 from J; bases not matched to a gene: 11. The CDR3 coding sequence is TGTGCCAGCAGTTCGCCGGGACAGGGAGGGGGGGAGACCCAGTACTTC. It specifies CASSSPGQGGGETQYF.

This rearrangement joins TRBV2 to TRBJ2-5; 8 nucleotides line up with TRBD2. The CDR3 is 14 amino acids. Germline lookup yields CDR1 SNHLY and CDR2 FYNNEI. Trimming cost V 7 bases and J 4 bases; bases outside gene matches: 8. CDR3 sequence: CASKLDGGAETQYF. The CDR3 bases are TGTGCCAGCAAATTAGACGGGGGGGCAGAGACCCAGTACTTC.

The chain combines TRBV4-1 with TRBJ1-1, with 9 bases aligning to TRBD1. The V gene end was trimmed by 4 bases and the J gene end by 5 bases; junction bases not matched to a gene: 11. The CDR3 totals 16 residues. Germline V gene lookup returns CDR1 MGHRA and CDR2 YSYEKL. The CDR3 is CASSPGGDRGGTEAFF. The CDR3 coding sequence is TGCGCCAGCAGCCCCGGGGGTGACAGGGGGGGGACTGAAGCTTTCTTT.

V and J are TRBV6-6 and TRBJ2-3; D is ambiguous. Trimming removed 2 bases from V and 2 bases from J, with 8 bases in between. Germline V gene sequence: CDR1 MNHNY, CDR2 SVGAGI (reference sequence). This CDR3 spans 14 amino acids. The CDR3: CASSYGPDTDTQYF. The CDR3 region has the DNA TGTGCCAGCAGTTACGGCCCCGACACAGATACGCAGTATTTT.

The sample holds a few counts of this clonotype. The J gene is TRBJ2-2, the V gene TRBV7-6; D may be TRBD1 (6 bases). V lost 0 bases and J lost 4, with 9 bases in between. The CDR3 contains 15 residues. The germline V gene encodes CDR1 SGHVS and CDR2 FNYEAQ. The CDR3 coding sequence is TGTGCCAGCAGCTTAGCGGGGGCGCTCACCGGGGAGCTGTTTTTT. It translates to CASSLAGALTGELFF.

The chain links TRBV12-3 or TRBV12-4 to TRBJ2-1; 10 positions agree with TRBD2. The CDR3 consists of 16 residues. Trimming took 3 bases from V and 2 from J; bases not matched to a gene: 4. CDR3 residues: CASSFNLAGAYNEQFF. DNA of the CDR3: TGTGCCAGCAGTTTCAACCTAGCGGGGGCCTACAATGAGCAGTTCTTC.

This clonotype was detected a few times. This chain links TRBV7-8 with TRBJ2-7; D not resolved. From germline, CDR1 is SGHVS and CDR2 FQNEAQ. Trimming pared 1 base from V and 3 bases from J, leaving 13 bases between. The CDR3 spans 15 residues. The CDR3 loop reads CASSLEGSPIYEQYF. The CDR3, as DNA: TGTGCCAGCAGCTTAGAGGGCAGTCCGATCTACGAGCAGTACTTC.

This clonotype was seen repeatedly, ten times or more. The J gene is TRBJ2-2, the V gene TRBV10-3, with TRBD2 as a possible D gene (5 bases). V was cut by 8 bases and J by 0 bases, with 10 bases left in between. Germline values: CDR1 ENHRY, CDR2 SYGVKD. The CDR3 length is 14 residues. CDR3 in amino acids: CAISSGSNTGELFF. In nucleotides, the CDR3 is TGTGCCATCTCGAGCGGATCGAACACCGGGGAGCTGTTTTTT.

This chain uses TRBV6-5 with TRBJ1-2, with D unclear. V lost 2 bases and J lost 5, with 9 bases in between. The CDR3 runs to 13 residues. The germline V gene encodes CDR1 MNHEY and CDR2 SVGAGI. Here the CDR3 DNA reads TGTGCCAGCAGTTACGGGGAGGATTATGGCTACACCTTC. Its protein is CASSYGEDYGYTF.

This sequence joins TRBV7-8 and TRBJ2-1, with a possible D match to TRBD2 (6 bases). The CDR3 extends over 17 amino acids. CDR1 is SGHVS, CDR2 FQNEAQ, per germline. Trimming removed 4 bases at V and 6 bases at J, with 22 bases between. The CDR3 here is CASSSREWRGPSNEQFF. CDR3 DNA: TGTGCCAGCAGCTCCCGGGAATGGAGGGGCCCGAGCAATGAGCAGTTCTTC.

This clonotype has just a few counts. CDR3: CASSLESEPYGYTF. In DNA, the CDR3 is TGTGCCAGCAGCTTAGAATCGGAACCGTATGGCTACACCTTC. This rearrangement joins TRBV7-2 to TRBJ1-2, with D unclear. CDR1 SGHTA and CDR2 FQGNSA come from the germline V gene. There are 14 residues in the CDR3. Trimming cost V 1 base and J 5 bases, with 11 bases left between them.

The chain has TRBV20-1 and TRBJ2-7; a weak D match, TRBD2 (6 bases). Trimming took 0 bases from V and 4 from J, leaving 13 bases between them. The CDR3 totals 14 residues. Germline V gene sequence: CDR1 DFQATT, CDR2 SNEGSKA (reference sequence). The CDR3 sequence is CSARDSFSGYEQYF. CDR3 nucleotides: TGCAGTGCTAGAGACTCCTTCAGCGGGTACGAGCAGTACTTC.

This clonotype turned up a few times. This chain uses TRBV15 with TRBJ2-1; the D is unclear. The CDR3 totals 12 residues. V lost 0 bases, J lost 10 bases, and 7 bases lay in between. Germline lookup yields CDR1 LNHNV and CDR2 YYDKDF (reference sequence). The chain's CDR3 is CATSREGWEQFF. CDR3 nucleotides: TGTGCCACCAGCAGAGAAGGGTGGGAGCAGTTCTTC.

Only one count was recorded for this clonotype. J is TRBJ1-1 and V is TRBV28; no clear D. From germline, CDR1 is MDHEN and CDR2 SYDVKM. This CDR3 spans 10 amino acids. V lost 7 bases and J lost 8, with 8 bases in between. The CDR3 spells CASMDTEAFF. CDR3 coding DNA: TGTGCCAGCATGGATACAGAAGCTTTCTTT.

The CDR3 DNA follows: TGTGCCAGCAGCTTGCACGTTAGCTCCTACAATGAGCAGTTCTTC. As protein: CASSLHVSSYNEQFF. The chain couples TRBV5-8 to TRBJ2-1, with D unclear. Germline CDR1 reads SGHTS; CDR2 reads YDEGEE. V lost 1 base to trimming and J lost 0 bases, with 8 bases between them. There are 15 residues in the CDR3.

DNA of the CDR3: TGTGCCAGCAGCTACACTAGCGGATCCTACAATGAGCAGTTCTTC. Its translation: CASSYTSGSYNEQFF. The rearrangement links TRBV11-1 to TRBJ2-1; 8 bases are shared with TRBD2. Unmatched junction bases numbered 3, after V lost 4 bases and J lost 1 base. Germline V gives CDR1 SGHAT, CDR2 FQDESV (reference sequence). This CDR3 is built from 15 residues.

The gene calls are TRBV7-6 and TRBJ2-5; TRBD1 matches 7 bases. V dropped 5 bases and J dropped 0; count of bases not matched to a gene: 3. Germline CDR1 reads SGHVS; CDR2 reads FNYEAQ. This CDR3 comprises 14 residues. CDR3 in DNA: TGTGCCAGCAGCGCTACAGGGGACCAAGAGACCCAGTACTTC. This gives the protein CASSATGDQETQYF.

Only a few counts were recorded for this clonotype. This chain connects TRBV2 to TRBJ2-3, with 8 nucleotides matching TRBD2. The ends lost 7 bases at V and 2 bases at J; junction bases unmatched: 11. In germline, CDR1 is SNHLY, CDR2 FYNNEI. The CDR3 is 16 residues long. CDR3 coding DNA: TGTGCCAGCACCGTTGGGGTCGGGGGGGTCACAGATACGCAGTATTTT. It specifies CASTVGVGGVTDTQYF.

This clonotype occurred a few times. The chain couples TRBV20-1 to TRBJ2-7; D is undetermined. The V end lost 1 base, the J end lost 5 bases, and 15 bases lay between the germline ends. This CDR3 has 14 amino acids. Germline V gene data show CDR1 as DFQATT and CDR2 as SNEGSKA (reference sequence). The CDR3 coding sequence is TGCAGTGCTAGAGCTTCTGTTAGGGTAAACGAGCAGTACTTC. Its translation: CSARASVRVNEQYF.

The chain employs TRBV29-1 and TRBJ2-7, with 10 bases identical to TRBD1. CDR1 and CDR2 from the germline V gene are SQVTM and ANQGSEA. The V gene end was trimmed by 5 bases and the J gene end by 6 bases; junction bases not matched to a gene: 4. This CDR3 is 12 amino acids long. CDR3 DNA sequence: TGCAGCGTTTCCGGGACAGGGGCCGAGCAGTACTTC. Translation gives CSVSGTGAEQYF.

The chain links TRBV14 to TRBJ2-2, with 8 positions matching TRBD1. Germline CDR1 is SGHDN and CDR2 is FVKESK. This CDR3 contains 15 residues. V gave up 7 bases and J gave up 1 base; unmatched junction bases: 5. The DNA for the CDR3 is TGTGCCAGCAACCGCGGGACAGGGAACACCGGGGAGCTGTTTTTT. Its translation: CASNRGTGNTGELFF.

The genes are TRBV28 and TRBJ1-1; no definite D call. V gave up 0 bases and J gave up 0 bases, with 8 bases separating them. From germline, CDR1 is MDHEN and CDR2 SYDVKM. This CDR3 comprises 15 residues. CDR3 residues: CASSLWLGMNTEAFF. For the CDR3, the DNA is TGTGCCAGCAGTTTATGGCTGGGGATGAACACTGAAGCTTTCTTT. The full variable domain, its missing parts supplied by reference TRBV28 and TRBJ1-1, is DVKVTQSSRYLVKRTGEKVFLECVQDMDHENMFWYRQDPGLGLRLIYFSYDVKMKEKGDIPEGYSVSREKKERFSLILESASTNQTSMYLCASSLWLGMNTEAFFGQGTRLTVV.